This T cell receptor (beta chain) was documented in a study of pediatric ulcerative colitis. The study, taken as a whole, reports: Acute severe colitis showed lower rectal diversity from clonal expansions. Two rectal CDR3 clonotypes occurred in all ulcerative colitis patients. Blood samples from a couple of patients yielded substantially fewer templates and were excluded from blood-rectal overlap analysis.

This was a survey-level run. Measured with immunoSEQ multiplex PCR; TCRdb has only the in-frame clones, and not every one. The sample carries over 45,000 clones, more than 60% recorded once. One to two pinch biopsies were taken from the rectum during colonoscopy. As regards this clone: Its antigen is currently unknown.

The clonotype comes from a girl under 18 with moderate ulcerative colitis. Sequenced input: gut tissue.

CDR3 sequence: CASNTGSGTEAFF. CDR3 bases: TGTGCCAGCAATACAGGGTCAGGCACTGAAGCTTTCTTT. The chain couples TRBV7-8 to TRBJ1-1; the D gene is possibly TRBD1 (6 bases). CDR3 length equals 13 residues. CDR1 and CDR2 from the germline V gene are SGHVS and FQNEAQ. Trimming left V 7 bases short and J 4 bases short, with 13 bases between. Full variable domain (rest looked up from reference TRBV7-8 and TRBJ1-1): GAGVSQSPRYKVAKRGQDVALRCDPISGHVSLFWYQQALGQGPEFLTYFQNEAQLDKSGLPSDRFFAERPEGSVSTLKIQRTQQEDSAVYLCASNTGSGTEAFFGQGTRLTVV.